A single sample gave rise to the 11 T cell receptor beta chains below, sequenced in a study of CD8+ T cells in alopecia areata. Treatment here: oral pan-JAK inhibitor, 5-10 mg twice daily. Sequencing relied on a cDNA template that was reverse transcribed from extracted RNA. Using immunoSEQ multiplex PCR, the repertoire was profiled, and TCRdb retains in-frame clones only, with some absent. This table has about 270,000 clones, about 62% appearing once. The sequenced sample was CD4+ T cells sorted from blood, obtained around week 53, from a patient treated with tofacitinib. These receptors all stem from a human donor with alopecia areata.

V and J are TRBV29-1 and TRBJ2-1; D is perhaps TRBD2 (5 bases). V was pared by 7 bases and J by 9 bases, with 10 bases between. Germline CDR1 SQVTM, CDR2 ANQGSEA. This CDR3 comprises 10 residues. The CDR3, as DNA: TGCAGCGCCGGTCGGGGTGAGCAGTTCTTC. Translation: CSAGRGEQFF.

This chain joins TRBV5-1 and TRBJ2-1, with 9 positions matching TRBD1. Germline CDR1 SGHRS, CDR2 YFSETQ. J gave up 6 bases and V 0 bases, and 1 base lay outside the gene matches. The CDR3 spans 14 residues. The CDR3 DNA sequence: TGCGCCAGCAGCTTGGGGACAGGGGTCAATGAGCAGTTCTTC. This sequence encodes CASSLGTGVNEQFF.

J is TRBJ1-1 and V is TRBV5-8; D is undetermined. V lost 4 bases and J lost 3, with 10 bases in between. Per the germline V gene, CDR1 is SGHTS and CDR2 is YDEGEE. The CDR3 extends over 13 amino acids. The CDR3 protein is CASSPPRYTEAFF. The CDR3, as DNA: TGTGCCAGCAGCCCCCCCCGATACACTGAAGCTTTCTTT. The full variable domain, its missing parts supplied by reference TRBV5-8 and TRBJ1-1, is EAGVTQSPTHLIKTRGQQATLRCSPISGHTSVYWYQQALGLGLQFLLWYDEGEERNRGNFPPRFSGRQFPNYSSELNVNALELEDSALYLCASSPPRYTEAFFGQGTRLTVV.

V gene TRBV5-1 combines with J gene TRBJ2-6; no clear D. The CDR3 loop spans 14 amino acids. The V gene's germline CDR1 is SGHRS and CDR2 YFSETQ. V lost 4 bases to trimming and J lost 2 bases, with 7 bases between them. This CDR3 is CASSPPAGANVLTF. The CDR3 region has the DNA TGCGCCAGCAGCCCCCCAGCTGGGGCCAACGTCCTGACTTTC. Variable domain in full (rest from reference TRBV5-1 and TRBJ2-6): KAGVTQTPRYLIKTRGQQVTLSCSPISGHRSVSWYQQTPGQGLQFLFEYFSETQRNKGNFPGRFSGRQFSNSRSEMNVSTLELGDSALYLCASSPPAGANVLTFGAGSRLTVL.

The chain recombines TRBV7-2 with TRBJ2-5; no firm D call. V shed 3 bases and J shed 2 bases, with 10 bases lying between them. The V gene's germline CDR1 is SGHTA and CDR2 FQGNSA. This CDR3 comprises 14 residues. CDR3 sequence reads: CASSLGLVQETQYF. The CDR3 region has the DNA TGTGCCAGCAGCTTGGGCTTAGTTCAAGAGACCCAGTACTTC.

This clone was seen a handful of times. The CDR3 sequence: CAISGDRGETQYF. Here the CDR3 DNA reads TGTGCCATCAGTGGTGACAGGGGAGAGACCCAGTACTTC. V is TRBV10-3 and J is TRBJ2-5; TRBD1 matches at 8 bases. CDR3 size: 13 residues. Germline V lookup: CDR1 ENHRY, CDR2 SYGVKD. The V segment lost 4 bases and the J segment 4 bases; nucleotides outside the gene matches: 2.

V is TRBV5-1 and J is TRBJ1-6, with D possibly TRBD1 on 5 matching bases. This CDR3 is 13 amino acids long. The germline CDR1 and CDR2 sequences are SGHRS and YFSETQ. V lost 2 bases to trimming and J lost 10 bases, with 10 bases between them. CDR3 amino acids: CASSLGEGSPLHF. The CDR3 DNA sequence: TGCGCCAGCAGCTTAGGGGAAGGCTCACCCCTCCACTTT.

The chain uses TRBV5-1 and TRBJ1-5, with no clear D. The V end lost 1 base, the J end lost 7 bases, and 12 bases lay between the germline ends. The CDR3 has 14 residues. Germline CDR1 reads SGHRS; CDR2 reads YFSETQ. The CDR3 loop reads CASSLSQGLQPQHF. The CDR3 DNA reads TGCGCCAGCAGCTTGTCACAAGGATTACAGCCCCAGCATTTT.

The chain couples TRBV6-6 to TRBJ2-4; D call uncertain. The CDR3 sequence is 16 residues long. Germline values: CDR1 MNHNY, CDR2 SVGAGI (reference sequence). V was shortened by 5 bases and J by 0 bases, with 14 bases between the two germline ends. The CDR3 DNA reads as TGTGCCAGCAGTACCGGCTGGCAGATAGCCAAAAACATTCAGTACTTC. It is translated as CASSTGWQIAKNIQYF.

The rearrangement joins TRBV4-1 to TRBJ1-2; D not certain. The germline CDR1 and CDR2 sequences are MGHRA and YSYEKL. The CDR3 is 13 residues long. V lost 0 bases, J lost 8 bases, and 10 bases lay in between. This CDR3 reads CASSQDLGRGYTF. Written as DNA, the CDR3 is TGCGCCAGCAGCCAAGATCTCGGGAGGGGCTACACCTTC.

The chain carries TRBV30 and TRBJ2-7; the match to TRBD2 covers 8 bases. V shed 5 bases, J shed 5 bases, and the junction held 11 bases outside the gene matches. This CDR3 region has 14 residues. The V gene's germline CDR1 is GTSNPN and CDR2 SVGIG (reference sequence). CDR3 protein: CAWDDGRGDHEQYF. CDR3 nucleotides: TGTGCCTGGGACGATGGGCGGGGGGACCACGAGCAGTACTTC.